This TCR beta chain was sequenced in a study of molecular identifiers for immune sequencing clone quantification. One entry per CDR3 protein, called by TCRdb with MiXCR from the PCR reads. The profile shows 490,000 or so distinct CDR3 sequences, roughly 25% of them singletons. Notes on the study in general: Spike-in Jurkat TCR RNA from a single cell reportedly registered among one million naive cells.

This CDR3 is built from 16 residues. Germline CDR1 is LNHNV and CDR2 is YYDKDF (reference sequence). V lost 0 bases to trimming and J lost 0 bases, with 11 bases between them. In regard to this clonotype: What it recognizes is unknown.

This clonotype was obtained from a human donor in good health. Some libraries in this study had Jurkat cell RNA spiked in. The chain carries TRBV15 and TRBJ2-5; no reliable D call. Sequencing used naive CD8+ T cells from blood, with Jurkat cell RNA spiked in. Stated subset: FACS-sorted CD8+CD4-CCR7+CD45RA+ naive T cells. CDR3 bases: TGTGCCACCAGCAGAGATCTCGAGACGGACCAAGAGACCCAGTACTTC. Translating gives CATSRDLETDQETQYF.